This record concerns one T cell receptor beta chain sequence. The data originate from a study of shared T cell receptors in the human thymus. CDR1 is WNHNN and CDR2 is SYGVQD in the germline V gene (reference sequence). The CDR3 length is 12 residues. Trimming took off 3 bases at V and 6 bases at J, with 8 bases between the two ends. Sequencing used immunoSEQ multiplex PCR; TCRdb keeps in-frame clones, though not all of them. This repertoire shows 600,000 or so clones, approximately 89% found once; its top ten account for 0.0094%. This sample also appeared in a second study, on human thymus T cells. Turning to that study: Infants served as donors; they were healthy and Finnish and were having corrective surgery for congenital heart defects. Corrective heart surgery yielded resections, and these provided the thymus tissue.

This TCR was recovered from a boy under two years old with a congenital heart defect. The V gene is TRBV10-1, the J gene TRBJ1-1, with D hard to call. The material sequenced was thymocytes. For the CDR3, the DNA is TGCGCCAGCAGTGAAAGGAGCGCTGAAGCTTTCTTT. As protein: CASSERSAEAFF.